These 30 T cell receptor beta chains share one sample of origin, sequenced in a study of cytomegalovirus exposure and HLA in healthy donors. PCR used 60 Vbeta primers and 13 Jbeta primers. Produced via immunoSEQ multiplex PCR; TCRdb's table is partial and in-frame only. The data contain fewer than 200,000 clones, around 80% of them singletons. Sequenced: PBMCs. These receptors all come from a woman aged 18-29 years in good health and CMV-seronegative.

J is TRBJ2-7 and V is TRBV4-3; 9 bases are a match to TRBD2. The CDR3 sequence is 18 residues long. CDR1 and CDR2 (germline): LGHNA, YSLEER. Unmatched junction bases numbered 18, after V lost 4 bases and J lost 5 bases. The CDR3 nucleotides read TGCGCCAGCAGCCCCCGGCGCTGGGGGGAGGTAGCGGGAGACGAGCAGTACTTC. It codes for CASSPRRWGEVAGDEQYF.

J is TRBJ2-1 and V is TRBV5-1; 7 bases agree with TRBD2. The V and J ends lost 0 bases and 0 bases, in that order; junction bases with no gene match: 9. This CDR3 spans 18 amino acids. Per the germline V gene, CDR1 is SGHRS and CDR2 is YFSETQ. In DNA, the CDR3 is TGCGCCAGCAGCTTGGTTAGCGGGCTTAACAGCTCCTACAATGAGCAGTTCTTC. Encoded protein: CASSLVSGLNSSYNEQFF. Full variable domain (rest looked up from reference TRBV5-1 and TRBJ2-1): KAGVTQTPRYLIKTRGQQVTLSCSPISGHRSVSWYQQTPGQGLQFLFEYFSETQRNKGNFPGRFSGRQFSNSRSEMNVSTLELGDSALYLCASSLVSGLNSSYNEQFFGPGTRLTVL.

The V call is TRBV4-1, the J call TRBJ2-3; 8 nucleotides line up with TRBD2. With V trimmed by 2 bases and J by 2 bases, 9 bases remained unmatched. The CDR3 loop spans 17 amino acids. Germline V gene sequence: CDR1 MGHRA, CDR2 YSYEKL. CDR3 sequence (DNA): TGCGCCAGCAGCCAAAATCTAGCGGGCGGACCCACAGATACGCAGTATTTT. It specifies CASSQNLAGGPTDTQYF.

This clone is a singleton in its sample. The CDR3 DNA reads as TGTGCCAGTAGTGACAGGGCAGGTGATGAAAAACTGTTTTTT. It is translated as CASSDRAGDEKLFF. V and J are TRBV19 and TRBJ1-4; 7 bases line up with TRBD1. This CDR3 has 14 residues. J gave up 6 bases and V 5 bases, and 6 bases lay outside the gene matches. Germline V CDR1 and CDR2: LNHDA, SQIVND (reference sequence).

The gene calls are TRBV28 and TRBJ2-7, with 10 bases fitting TRBD1. Germline CDR1 and CDR2: MDHEN and SYDVKM. With V trimmed by 6 bases and J by 4 bases, 6 bases remained unmatched. This CDR3 has 14 residues. CDR3 nucleotide sequence: TGTGCCAGCAGCACACTGGACAGGGGGTACGAGCAGTACTTC. Protein: CASSTLDRGYEQYF.

This chain links TRBV30 with TRBJ1-2, with D possibly matching TRBD1 (5 bases). The V gene lost 0 bases and the J gene lost 9 bases, with 11 bases spanning the gap. In germline, CDR1 is GTSNPN, CDR2 SVGIG (reference sequence). The CDR3 has 12 residues. CDR3 sequence (DNA): TGTGCCTGGAGTGTAGAAGGGGTACGCTACACCTTC. It codes for CAWSVEGVRYTF.

The CDR3 here is CASSLWAGEPYNEQFF. In DNA, the CDR3 is TGTGCCAGCAGCTTATGGGCGGGCGAACCCTACAATGAGCAGTTCTTC. The chain couples TRBV7-2 to TRBJ2-1, with a weak D call TRBD2 (5 bases). V was pared by 2 bases and J by 2 bases, with 13 bases between. The CDR3 sequence is 16 residues long. Germline V gene data show CDR1 as SGHTA and CDR2 as FQGNSA.

Only one count was recorded for this clone. The gene calls are TRBV15 and TRBJ1-2; D is undetermined. CDR3 length equals 16 residues. Trimming stripped 0 bases from V and 0 bases from J, with 11 bases between. In germline, CDR1 is LNHNV, CDR2 YYDKDF (reference sequence). CDR3 sequence: CATSRDRQLANYGYTF. CDR3 coding DNA: TGTGCCACCAGCAGAGATCGCCAGCTAGCTAACTATGGCTACACCTTC.

The rearrangement links TRBV7-2 to TRBJ2-7; TRBD1 matches at 8 bases. The CDR3 runs 15 residues. Germline CDR1 is SGHTA and CDR2 is FQGNSA. Unmatched junction bases numbered 12, after V lost 5 bases and J lost 6 bases. DNA of the CDR3: TGTGCCAGCAGCCAGCGACAGGGGAAGGTGGGCGAGCAGTACTTC. Protein product: CASSQRQGKVGEQYF.

J is TRBJ1-2 and V is TRBV4-2; D gene uncertain. The V end was cut by 0 bases, the J end by 4 bases, with 12 bases between. The CDR3 runs to 15 residues. Germline assignment: CDR1 LGHNA and CDR2 YNFKEQ. The CDR3 loop is CASSQDLWAGYGYTF. In nucleotides, the CDR3 is TGTGCCAGCAGCCAAGATCTTTGGGCAGGCTATGGCTACACCTTC.

The gene calls are TRBV27 and TRBJ2-1; 9 bases are a match to TRBD1. CDR3 length equals 15 residues. Germline V gene data show CDR1 as MNHEY and CDR2 as SMNVEV (reference sequence). V lost 3 bases, J lost 5 bases, and 5 bases stayed unmatched. CDR3 in amino acids: CASSFRDRDDNEQFF. In nucleotides, the CDR3 is TGTGCCAGCAGTTTCCGGGACAGGGACGACAATGAGCAGTTCTTC.

This sequence joins TRBV6-1 and TRBJ2-7; TRBD2 is a possible D gene (5 bases). The CDR3 has 14 residues. Trimming left V 2 bases short and J 6 bases short, with 14 bases between. CDR1 MNHNS and CDR2 SASEGT come from the germline V gene. The CDR3 DNA reads TGTGCCAGCAGTGAACACGTGCCGGCGGGCGAGCAGTACTTC. This gives the protein CASSEHVPAGEQYF.

J is TRBJ1-1 and V is TRBV18, with no clear D. Germline V gene lookup returns CDR1 KGHSH and CDR2 LQKENI. The CDR3 totals 14 residues. The germline V and J ends were trimmed by 8 bases and 10 bases, with 23 bases remaining between them. The CDR3 spells CASLLNGPGRAAFF. The CDR3 nucleotides are TGTGCCAGCCTCCTAAACGGCCCGGGGAGGGCAGCTTTCTTT.

This clone came up a few times. The chain recombines TRBV4-1 with TRBJ1-1, with no clear D. V lost 0 bases, J lost 0 bases, and 5 bases lay in between. Germline V gene lookup returns CDR1 MGHRA and CDR2 YSYEKL. The CDR3 is 14 residues long. DNA for the CDR3: TGCGCCAGCAGCCAAGACCGTTTGAACACTGAAGCTTTCTTT. Encoded protein: CASSQDRLNTEAFF.

The chain employs TRBV6-1 and TRBJ1-1; D is uncertain. V shed 5 bases and J shed 1 base, with 11 bases lying between them. This CDR3 spans 14 amino acids. Germline V gene data show CDR1 as MNHNS and CDR2 as SASEGT. For the CDR3, the DNA is TGTGCCAGCAGTTCAGGCCGGTGGAACACTGAAGCTTTCTTT. Its protein product is CASSSGRWNTEAFF.

The chain has TRBV18 and TRBJ2-7, with TRBD1 as a possible D gene (6 bases). V was clipped by 6 bases and J by 0 bases, with 15 bases between them. Germline V CDR1 and CDR2: KGHSH, LQKENI. The CDR3 runs 15 residues. Here the CDR3 DNA reads TGTGCCAGCTCGAATCGACAGGAGAGCTCCTACGAGCAGTACTTC. Its protein is CASSNRQESSYEQYF.

V and J are TRBV6-5 and TRBJ1-6, with 7 nucleotides matching TRBD1. This CDR3 has 13 amino acids. The V gene end was trimmed by 6 bases and the J gene end by 14 bases; junction bases not matched to a gene: 10. The germline V gene has CDR1 MNHEY and CDR2 SVGAGI. Written as DNA, the CDR3 is TGTGCCAGCAGCACTTATAACAGGGGAGCCCTCCACTTT. This translates into CASSTYNRGALHF.

V and J are TRBV19 and TRBJ1-2; 9 bases fit TRBD1. The germline V gene encodes CDR1 LNHDA and CDR2 SQIVND (reference sequence). The CDR3 consists of 15 residues. The J segment lost 6 bases and the V segment lost 1 base, leaving 6 bases of the junction unmatched. The CDR3 here is CASSIARGQGNGYTF. DNA for the CDR3: TGTGCCAGTAGTATAGCGAGGGGACAGGGTAATGGCTACACCTTC.

This rearrangement joins TRBV19 to TRBJ2-3, with TRBD1 matching 8 bases. V lost 6 bases to trimming and J lost 0 bases; unmatched junction nucleotides: 2. Germline V gene sequence: CDR1 LNHDA, CDR2 SQIVND (reference sequence). This CDR3 region has 14 residues. The CDR3 coding sequence is TGTGCCAGTAGCGACAGGGGTAGCACAGATACGCAGTATTTT. Residues: CASSDRGSTDTQYF.

The rearrangement joins TRBV25-1 to TRBJ1-3; 7 nucleotides match TRBD1. The CDR3 sequence is 15 residues long. V gave up 2 bases and J gave up 2 bases; unmatched junction bases: 3. Germline CDR1 MGHDK, CDR2 SYGVNS. CDR3 sequence: CASSEMTGTGNTIYF. The CDR3 DNA sequence: TGTGCCAGCAGTGAAATGACAGGGACTGGAAACACCATATATTTT. Using reference TRBV25-1 and TRBJ1-3 for the parts outside the CDR3, the full variable domain is EADIYQTPRYLVIGTGKKITLECSQTMGHDKMYWYQQDPGMELHLIHYSYGVNSTEKGDLSSESTVSRIRTEHFPLTLESARPSHTSQYLCASSEMTGTGNTIYFGEGSWLTVV.

The chain links TRBV28 to TRBJ2-7; maybe TRBD2 (7 bases). V dropped 6 bases and J dropped 2 bases, with 23 bases sitting between them. The CDR3 sequence is 17 residues long. CDR1 and CDR2 (germline): MDHEN, SYDVKM. CDR3 DNA sequence: TGTGCCAGCAGCCCGGGGGCTAGCGGACCTTTACCCTACGAGCAGTACTTC. This sequence encodes CASSPGASGPLPYEQYF. The full variable domain, with the rest looked up from reference TRBV28 and TRBJ2-7, is DVKVTQSSRYLVKRTGEKVFLECVQDMDHENMFWYRQDPGLGLRLIYFSYDVKMKEKGDIPEGYSVSREKKERFSLILESASTNQTSMYLCASSPGASGPLPYEQYFGPGTRLTVT.

The chain has TRBV4-1 and TRBJ2-7; TRBD2 agrees at 8 bases. This CDR3 has 16 amino acids. CDR1 is MGHRA, CDR2 YSYEKL, per germline. J gave up 3 bases and V 3 bases, and 10 bases lay outside the gene matches. This CDR3 reads CASSHGCRSGSYEQYV. Here the CDR3 DNA reads TGCGCCAGCAGCCATGGATGCCGAAGCGGGAGCTACGAGCAGTACGTC.

The V call is TRBV30, the J call TRBJ2-1; D perhaps matches TRBD2 (6 bases). This CDR3 is 13 amino acids long. Trimming cost V 4 bases and J 8 bases, with 15 bases left between them. Germline loops: CDR1 GTSNPN, CDR2 SVGIG (reference sequence). CDR3 sequence: CAWIGSSTHEQFF. CDR3 DNA sequence: TGTGCCTGGATCGGGAGTTCTACACATGAGCAGTTCTTC.

V gene TRBV7-8 combines with J gene TRBJ2-7, with a possible D match to TRBD2 (6 bases). The CDR3 sequence is 15 residues long. Germline V CDR1 and CDR2: SGHVS, FQNEAQ. The V end was cut by 3 bases, the J end by 0 bases, with 12 bases between. The chain's CDR3 is CASSFYQDYSYEQYF. DNA of the CDR3: TGTGCCAGCAGCTTCTATCAGGACTACTCCTACGAGCAGTACTTC.

The rearrangement joins TRBV6-5 to TRBJ2-2; 7 bases agree with TRBD1. This CDR3 spans 13 amino acids. The V and J ends lost 6 bases and 5 bases, in that order; junction bases with no gene match: 3. Germline V gives CDR1 MNHEY, CDR2 SVGAGI. CDR3 nucleotide sequence: TGTGCCAGCAGGGACAGGTGGACCGGGGAGCTGTTTTTT. The encoded protein is CASRDRWTGELFF.

The chain carries TRBV27 and TRBJ2-7; a possible D gene is TRBD2 (6 bases). The CDR3 runs to 17 residues. CDR1 MNHEY and CDR2 SMNVEV come from the germline V gene (reference sequence). Trimming removed 7 bases from V and 3 bases from J, with 25 bases in between. CDR3 protein: CASTPGDPRDFGYEQYF. The CDR3 bases are TGTGCCAGCACCCCGGGGGACCCGAGAGATTTCGGCTACGAGCAGTACTTC.

The chain links TRBV28 to TRBJ2-7, with a tentative D call TRBD2 (6 bases). Germline CDR1 and CDR2: MDHEN and SYDVKM. The CDR3 consists of 16 residues. With 3 bases removed from V and 2 bases from J, the gap between germline ends came to 17 bases. The DNA of the CDR3 is TGTGCCAGCAGTTTTCCTATGGGACTGTCAACCTACGAGCAGTACGTC. It encodes CASSFPMGLSTYEQYV.

This clone was counted a single time. This CDR3 reads CASSQDGRPGATEAFF. For the CDR3, the DNA is TGTGCCAGCAGCCAAGACGGAAGGCCAGGGGCTACTGAAGCTTTCTTT. The gene calls are TRBV14 and TRBJ1-1, with a weak D call TRBD1 (6 bases). Germline CDR1 and CDR2: SGHDN and FVKESK. The CDR3 consists of 16 residues. The V gene lost 0 bases and the J gene lost 5 bases, with 16 bases spanning the gap.

The chain combines TRBV28 with TRBJ2-2; D is ambiguous. This CDR3 is built from 15 residues. V shed 10 bases and J shed 6 bases, with 21 bases lying between them. In germline, CDR1 is MDHEN, CDR2 SYDVKM. The CDR3 sequence is CATDGSARNAGELFF. The DNA of the CDR3 is TGTGCCACCGATGGGTCCGCGCGGAATGCCGGGGAGCTGTTTTTT.

The gene calls are TRBV25-1 and TRBJ2-1; possible D gene TRBD1, 6 bases. This CDR3 has 13 residues. Per germline, CDR1 MGHDK and CDR2 SYGVNS. V gave up 2 bases and J gave up 9 bases, with 11 bases separating them. The chain's CDR3 is CASSETGLGEQFF. In DNA, the CDR3 is TGTGCCAGCAGTGAAACAGGGCTTGGTGAGCAGTTCTTC.